This T cell receptor (beta chain) was captured in a study of blood T cell repertoires in COVID-19. CDR3 size: 15 residues. V trimming: 0 bases; J trimming: 9 bases; junction bases outside the gene matches: 8. From germline, CDR1 is SGHRS and CDR2 YFSETQ. Sequencing was performed with immunoSEQ multiplex PCR; in TCRdb, only in-frame clones are kept and a portion is missing. The sample lists approximately 290,000 clones, just over 90% occurring once. This rearrangement joins TRBV5-1 to TRBJ2-5; 10 bases match TRBD2. What was sequenced was peripheral blood. The clonotype comes from a young woman with COVID-19, enrolled during active disease. The CDR3 loop is CASSLDASGGGAQYF. In DNA, the CDR3 is TGCGCCAGCAGCTTGGACGCTAGCGGGGGCGGGGCCCAGTACTTC.